The clone carrying this TCR beta chain was picked up one time. Its antigen remains unidentified. This sample stems from a study of PD-1 blockade in classical Hodgkin lymphoma. Repertoires were generated with immunoSEQ multiplex PCR, while TCRdb's copy carries only in-frame clones and drops some. The sample has 35,000 to 55,000 clones, around three quarters seen once. Points from the study as a whole: Nivolumab initiated under 1 year post-ASCT led to patient exclusion. CD4+ TCR diversity, unlike CD8+, climbed significantly by C4D1. The baseline diversity of complete responders showed similarity to that of newly diagnosed patients.

The junction had 11 bases not matched to a gene; V was cut back by 2 bases and J by 7 bases. Germline V lookup: CDR1 SGHRS, CDR2 YFSETQ. This CDR3 comprises 15 residues. All patients experienced relapse after autologous stem cell transplantation, and brentuximab vedotin exposure was variable. The TCR was taken from a human donor with classical Hodgkin lymphoma. The chain combines TRBV5-1 with TRBJ2-7, with 8 bases that match TRBD1. Material: peripheral blood mononuclear cells (PBMCs), obtained before the second cycle of nivolumab. The CDR3 reads CASSFSGRGRGEQYF. CDR3 bases: TGCGCCAGCAGCTTCTCGGGCAGGGGGCGTGGGGAGCAGTACTTC.